This T cell receptor (beta chain) derives from a study of blood T cell repertoires in COVID-19. Study-level background: Whether acute or convalescent, the COVID-19 samples came from the United States, Italy and Spain. T cells, B-cell-depleted T cells, or PBMCs supplied cDNA or gDNA.

The CDR3 is 14 residues long. The V and J ends lost 1 base and 1 base respectively, with 7 bases between them. Germline lookup yields CDR1 MDHEN and CDR2 SYDVKM. Authors' analysis steps: Amplification of reference gene primers was used by the study to estimate nucleated cell counts. Using immunoSEQ multiplex PCR, the repertoire was profiled, and TCRdb retains in-frame clones only, with some absent. The V and J calls and clone size were taken over from that table, and D and trimming were inferred from the DNA. The table shows approximately 46,000 clones, with around 84% occurring only once. This chain connects TRBV28 to TRBJ1-2; tentatively, D is TRBD1 (6 bases). The specimen was peripheral blood. The sequence came from a human donor in a cohort sampled during active COVID-19. As DNA, the CDR3 is TGTGCCAGCAGTTTATTCAGGGGTAACTATGGCTACACCTTC. Translation gives CASSLFRGNYGYTF.